This TCR beta chain was identified in a study of neoadjuvant anti-PD-1 for oral cavity cancer. Germline values: CDR1 SQVTM, CDR2 ANQGSEA. The CDR3 spans 13 residues. V was clipped by 6 bases and J by 6 bases, with 15 bases between them. Six replicates per PBMC sample, mostly from roughly 450 ng of genomic DNA. Clones were sequenced by immunoSEQ multiplex PCR, and TCRdb holds only the in-frame ones, with some missing. The table has over 13,000 clones, approximately 70% seen once. Time point: after neoadjuvant nivolumab, at surgical resection. PBMCs were not maintained or expanded in culture before analysis.

This TCR was sampled from a person aged 40 to 85 with oral cavity squamous cell carcinoma. This sample comprised PBMCs, obtained after nivolumab (anti-PD-1) treatment. This chain joins TRBV29-1 and TRBJ2-1, with D perhaps TRBD1 (5 bases). This CDR3 is CSVRQYSRNEQFF. Written as DNA, the CDR3 is TGCAGCGTCCGACAGTACAGCCGCAATGAGCAGTTCTTC.